This T cell receptor (beta chain) derives from a study of CD8+CD57+ T cells in acquired aplastic anemia listed by TCRdb under 2018. For the study in its entirety: DNA extracted from sorted CD4+ and CD8+ cells had a mean of around 3 ug, with a range of about 0.18 to 27.4 ug. CD8+CD57+ expansion was defined as frequency above the mean frequency observed in healthy subjects.

Broad study findings and their caveats: Although roughly 29 CD8+ CDR3 sequences were shared by patients and controls, these sequences appeared highly expressed in patients and within the immunodominant clones of patients. CD8+ Simpson's diversity did not differ significantly between patients and healthy controls (P=0.060).

The trim is 4 bases for V and 4 bases for J, with a gap of 20 bases between the germline ends. CDR1 and CDR2 are read off the germline V gene (reference sequence) as LGHDT and YNNKEL. The CDR3 covers 16 residues, taking in both the cysteine and the phenylalanine. Solely the CDR3 DNA is kept, with 48 bases framed from the first base. The patients picked for sequencing were ones in whom flow cytometry had shown an expansion of CD8+CD57+ cells. Every patient had severe acquired aplastic anemia, diagnosed using the International Study of Aplastic Anemia and Agranulocytosis and Camitta criteria. No patient had received any therapy when blood was sampled. The study deep-sequenced TCR repertoires of sorted CD4+ and CD8+ blood T cells from severe aplastic anemia patients and healthy subjects. Patients were enrolled in the USA under clinicaltrials.gov protocols 00001620, 01623167, 00001397, 00071045, 00081523 and 00961064. Ficoll-Paque density gradient centrifugation was used to isolate peripheral blood mononuclear cells. Before DNA extraction, CD4+ and CD8+ T cells were sorted with FACS or magnetic beads.

Only a few counts were recorded for this clonotype. The specificity of this receptor is unknown. The sample holds no much larger clone one base away, and base qualities are not on file. Genomic DNA was used as template for profiling of TCR beta VDJ combinations and CDR3 sequences. TCR repertoire sequencing was run on an Illumina HiSeq 2000. As for the original processing: Repertoire assessment relied on Simpson's diversity index, CDR3 size and DJ length profiles, and TRBV/TRBJ rearrangement plots. The most abundant DNA sequence in the deep sequencing data was defined as the immunodominant clone. CDR3 amino acid sequences were checked for sharing across subjects and were also compared against the VDJdb database and published repertoires. TCRdb passed the public sequencing reads through fastp at Q25 and MiXCR, retaining productive beta sequences. Each CDR3 protein gets just one entry, which takes the most common genes and DNA from the rows behind it. These V and J calls derive from TCRdb rather than the authors' analysis. The sample includes about 240,000 distinct CDR3 sequences, with more than 40% observed a single time. The leading ten clones occupy 7% to 9.5% of the sample.

The sample consisted of sorted CD4+, CD8+, or CD8+CD57+ T cells (not recorded which) from PBMCs. The chain couples TRBV3-1 to TRBJ2-7, with the D call perhaps TRBD1 or TRBD2, each one matching 6 bases. The clonotype was recovered from a human donor with aplastic anemia. The CDR3 region reads CASSLTRRGALYEQYF. The bases read TGTGCCAGCAGCCTCACACGAAGGGGGGCCCTTTACGAGCAGTACTTC.